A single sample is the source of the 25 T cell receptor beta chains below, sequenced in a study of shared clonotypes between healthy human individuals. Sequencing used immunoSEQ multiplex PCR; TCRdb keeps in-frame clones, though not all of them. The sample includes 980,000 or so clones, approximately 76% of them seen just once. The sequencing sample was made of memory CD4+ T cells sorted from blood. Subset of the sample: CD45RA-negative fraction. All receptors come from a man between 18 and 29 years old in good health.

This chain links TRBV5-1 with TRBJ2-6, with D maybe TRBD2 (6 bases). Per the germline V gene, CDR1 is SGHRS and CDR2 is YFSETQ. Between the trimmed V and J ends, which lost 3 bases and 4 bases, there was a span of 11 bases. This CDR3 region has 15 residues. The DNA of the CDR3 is TGCGCCAGCAGCTCCGGGAGTGCAGGGGCCAACGTCCTGACTTTC. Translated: CASSSGSAGANVLTF. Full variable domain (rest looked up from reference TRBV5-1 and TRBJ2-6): KAGVTQTPRYLIKTRGQQVTLSCSPISGHRSVSWYQQTPGQGLQFLFEYFSETQRNKGNFPGRFSGRQFSNSRSEMNVSTLELGDSALYLCASSSGSAGANVLTFGAGSRLTVL.

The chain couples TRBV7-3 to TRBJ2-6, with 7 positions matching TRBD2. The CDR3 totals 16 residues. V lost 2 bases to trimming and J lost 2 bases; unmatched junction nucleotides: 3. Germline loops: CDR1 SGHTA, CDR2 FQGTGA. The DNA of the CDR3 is TGTGCCAGCAGCTTACAAGGGAGGGCTGGGGCCAACGTCCTGACTTTC. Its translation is CASSLQGRAGANVLTF.

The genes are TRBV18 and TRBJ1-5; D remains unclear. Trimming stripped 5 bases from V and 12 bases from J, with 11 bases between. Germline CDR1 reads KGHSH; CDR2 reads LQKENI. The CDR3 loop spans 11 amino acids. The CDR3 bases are TGTGCCAGCTCAGACACCCAAAGCCAGCATTTT. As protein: CASSDTQSQHF.

This chain's CDR3 is CASSVGDRPTTEAFF. The CDR3 coding sequence is TGTGCCAGCAGCGTGGGTGACAGGCCCACCACTGAAGCTTTCTTT. The rearrangement links TRBV9 to TRBJ1-1, with D possibly TRBD1 on 6 matching bases. In germline, CDR1 is SGDLS, CDR2 YYNGEE. The CDR3 sequence is 15 residues long. Between the trimmed V and J ends, which lost 2 bases and 4 bases, there was a span of 15 bases.

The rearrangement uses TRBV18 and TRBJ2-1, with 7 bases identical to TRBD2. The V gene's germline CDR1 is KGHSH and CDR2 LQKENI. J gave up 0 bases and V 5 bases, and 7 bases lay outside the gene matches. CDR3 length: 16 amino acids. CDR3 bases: TGTGCCAGCTCAGAGACGGGGGGAGCCTCCTACAATGAGCAGTTCTTC. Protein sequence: CASSETGGASYNEQFF. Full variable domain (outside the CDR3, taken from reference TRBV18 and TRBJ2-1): NAGVMQNPRHLVRRRGQEARLRCSPMKGHSHVYWYRQLPEEGLKFMVYLQKENIIDESGMPKERFSAEFPKEGPSILRIQQVVRGDSAAYFCASSETGGASYNEQFFGPGTRLTVL.

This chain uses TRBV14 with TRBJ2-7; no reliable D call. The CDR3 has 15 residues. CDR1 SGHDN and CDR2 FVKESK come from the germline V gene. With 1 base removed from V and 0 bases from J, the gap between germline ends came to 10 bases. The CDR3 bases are TGTGCCAGCAGCCAAGGACCGGCCCGCTCCTACGAGCAGTACTTC. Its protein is CASSQGPARSYEQYF. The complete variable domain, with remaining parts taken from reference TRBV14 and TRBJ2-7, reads EAGVTQFPSHSVIEKGQTVTLRCDPISGHDNLYWYRRVMGKEIKFLLHFVKESKQDESGMPNNRFLAERTGGTYSTLKVQPAELEDSGVYFCASSQGPARSYEQYFGPGTRLTVT.

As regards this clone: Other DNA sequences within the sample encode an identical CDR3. CDR3 nucleotides: TGTGCCAGCAGTTTAAAAGGAAACACCATATATTTT. This encodes CASSLKGNTIYF. J is TRBJ1-3 and V is TRBV28; D is unclear. This CDR3 contains 12 residues. V shed 2 bases and J shed 4 bases, with 3 bases lying between them. CDR1 and CDR2 from the germline V gene are MDHEN and SYDVKM.

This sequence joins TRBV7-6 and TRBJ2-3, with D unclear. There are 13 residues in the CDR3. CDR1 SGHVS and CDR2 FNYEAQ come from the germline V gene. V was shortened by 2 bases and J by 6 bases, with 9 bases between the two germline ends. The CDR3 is CASSLTRRDTQYF. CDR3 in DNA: TGTGCCAGCAGCTTAACCCGGCGGGATACGCAGTATTTT.

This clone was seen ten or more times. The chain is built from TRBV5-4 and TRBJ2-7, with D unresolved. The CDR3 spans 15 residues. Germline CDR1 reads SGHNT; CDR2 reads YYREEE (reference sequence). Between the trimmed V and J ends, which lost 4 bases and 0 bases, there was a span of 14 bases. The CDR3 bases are TGTGCCAGCAGCCGCGGCACTTTTGGCTCCTACGAGCAGTACTTC. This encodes CASSRGTFGSYEQYF.

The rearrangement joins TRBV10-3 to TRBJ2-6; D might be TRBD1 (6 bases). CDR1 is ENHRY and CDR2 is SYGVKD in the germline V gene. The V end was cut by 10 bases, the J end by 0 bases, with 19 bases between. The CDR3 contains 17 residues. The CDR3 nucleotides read TGTGCCACCGCAAAGAATATACAGGGCTCTGGGGCCAACGTCCTGACTTTC. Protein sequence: CATAKNIQGSGANVLTF.

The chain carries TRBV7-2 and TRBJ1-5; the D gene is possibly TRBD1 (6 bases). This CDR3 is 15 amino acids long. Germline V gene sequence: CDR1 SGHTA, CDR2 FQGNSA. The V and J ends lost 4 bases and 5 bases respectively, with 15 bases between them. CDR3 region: CASSSQTGSYQPQHF. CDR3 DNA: TGTGCCAGCAGCTCTCAAACAGGGTCTTATCAGCCCCAGCATTTT.

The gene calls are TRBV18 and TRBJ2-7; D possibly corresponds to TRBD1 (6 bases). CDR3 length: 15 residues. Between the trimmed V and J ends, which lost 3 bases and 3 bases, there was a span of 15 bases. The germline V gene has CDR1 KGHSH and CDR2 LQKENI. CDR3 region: CASSPQGSGNYEQYF. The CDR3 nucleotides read TGTGCCAGCTCACCCCAGGGGAGTGGGAACTACGAGCAGTACTTC.

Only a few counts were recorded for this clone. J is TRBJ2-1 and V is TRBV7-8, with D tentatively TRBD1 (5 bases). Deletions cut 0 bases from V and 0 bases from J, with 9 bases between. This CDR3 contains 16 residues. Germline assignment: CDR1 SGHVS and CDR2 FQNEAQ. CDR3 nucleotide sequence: TGTGCCAGCAGCTTAGCAGACAGAGCCTCCTACAATGAGCAGTTCTTC. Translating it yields CASSLADRASYNEQFF.

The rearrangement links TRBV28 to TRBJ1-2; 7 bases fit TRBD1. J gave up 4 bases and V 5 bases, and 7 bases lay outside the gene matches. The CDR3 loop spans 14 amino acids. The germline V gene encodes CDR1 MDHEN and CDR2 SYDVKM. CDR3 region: CASSRDSLFYGYTF. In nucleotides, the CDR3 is TGTGCCAGCAGTCGGGACAGCTTATTCTATGGCTACACCTTC.

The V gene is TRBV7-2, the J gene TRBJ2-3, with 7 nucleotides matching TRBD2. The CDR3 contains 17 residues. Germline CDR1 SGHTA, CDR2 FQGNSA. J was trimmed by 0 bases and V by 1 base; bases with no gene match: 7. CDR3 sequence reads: CASSLGGGGLSTDTQYF. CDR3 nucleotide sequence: TGTGCCAGCAGCTTAGGGGGCGGGGGACTCAGCACAGATACGCAGTATTTT.

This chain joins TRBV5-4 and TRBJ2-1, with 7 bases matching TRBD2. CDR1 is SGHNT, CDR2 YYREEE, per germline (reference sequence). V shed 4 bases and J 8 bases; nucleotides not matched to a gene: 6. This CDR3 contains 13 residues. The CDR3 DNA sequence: TGTGCCAGCAGCCGGGGGAGGGGAGATGAGCAGTTCTTC. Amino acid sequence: CASSRGRGDEQFF.

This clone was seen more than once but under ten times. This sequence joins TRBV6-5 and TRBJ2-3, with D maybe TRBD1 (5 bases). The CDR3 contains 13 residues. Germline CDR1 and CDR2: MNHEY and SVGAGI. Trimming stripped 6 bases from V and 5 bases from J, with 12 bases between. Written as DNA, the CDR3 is TGTGCCAGCAGCCCGGACACCGGAGATACGCAGTATTTT. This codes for CASSPDTGDTQYF.

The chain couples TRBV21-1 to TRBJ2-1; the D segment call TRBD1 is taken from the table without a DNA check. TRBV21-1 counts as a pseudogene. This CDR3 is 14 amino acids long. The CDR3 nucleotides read TGTGCCAGCAGCAAAGTAATATCAGACAATGAGCAGTTCTTC. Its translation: CASSKVISDNEQFF.

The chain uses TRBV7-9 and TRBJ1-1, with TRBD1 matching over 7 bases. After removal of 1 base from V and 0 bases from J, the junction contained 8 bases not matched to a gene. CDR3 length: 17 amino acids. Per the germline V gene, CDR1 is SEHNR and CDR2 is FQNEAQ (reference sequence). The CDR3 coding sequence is TGTGCCAGCAGCTTAGGACAGGGACTGGGGTTGAACACTGAAGCTTTCTTT. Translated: CASSLGQGLGLNTEAFF.

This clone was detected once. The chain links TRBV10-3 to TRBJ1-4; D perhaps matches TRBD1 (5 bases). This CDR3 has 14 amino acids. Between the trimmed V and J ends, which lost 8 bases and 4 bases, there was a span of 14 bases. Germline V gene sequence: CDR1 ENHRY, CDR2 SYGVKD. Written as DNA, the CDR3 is TGTGCCATCCGCGAAGGGGCAAATAATGAAAAACTGTTTTTT. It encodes CAIREGANNEKLFF.

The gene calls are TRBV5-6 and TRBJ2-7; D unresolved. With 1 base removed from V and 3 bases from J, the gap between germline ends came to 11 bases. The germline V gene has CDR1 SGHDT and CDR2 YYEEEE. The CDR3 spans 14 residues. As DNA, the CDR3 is TGTGCCAGCAGCTTGAAGGTAGTCCACTACGAGCAGTACTTC. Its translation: CASSLKVVHYEQYF.

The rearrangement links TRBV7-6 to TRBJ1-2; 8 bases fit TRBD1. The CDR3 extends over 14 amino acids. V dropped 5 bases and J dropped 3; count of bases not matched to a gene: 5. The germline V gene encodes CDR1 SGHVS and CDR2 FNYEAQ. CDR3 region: CASSRQGRYYGYTF. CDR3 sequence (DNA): TGTGCCAGCAGCCGACAGGGGAGGTACTATGGCTACACCTTC.

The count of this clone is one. The CDR3 reads CASSERAYSGNTIYF. The CDR3 region has the DNA TGTGCCAGCAGTGAACGGGCCTACTCTGGAAACACCATATATTTT. V and J are TRBV2 and TRBJ1-3; D is unresolved. The germline gives CDR1 SNHLY, CDR2 FYNNEI. The V end lost 2 bases, the J end lost 0 bases, and 8 bases lay between the germline ends. This CDR3 has 15 amino acids.

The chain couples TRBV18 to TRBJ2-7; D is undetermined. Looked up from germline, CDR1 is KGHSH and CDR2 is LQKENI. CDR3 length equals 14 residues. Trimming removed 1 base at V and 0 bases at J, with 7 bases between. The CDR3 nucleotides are TGTGCCAGCTCACCACAGATAGACTCCTACGAGCAGTACTTC. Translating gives CASSPQIDSYEQYF.

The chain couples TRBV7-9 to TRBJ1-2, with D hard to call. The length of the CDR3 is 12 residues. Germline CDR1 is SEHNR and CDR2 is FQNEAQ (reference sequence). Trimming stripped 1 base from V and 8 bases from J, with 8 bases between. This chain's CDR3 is CASSLGAGGYTF. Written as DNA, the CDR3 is TGTGCCAGCAGCTTAGGAGCAGGCGGCTACACCTTC.